These T cell receptor beta chains were read from a single sample in a study of blood T cell repertoires in COVID-19. Some clones are missing from TCRdb's copy, which holds only in-frame ones; the method was immunoSEQ multiplex PCR. The repertoire holds fewer than 50,000 clones, with more than 65% as singletons. The sample taken for sequencing was peripheral blood. The receptors stem from a human donor in a cohort sampled during active COVID-19. The CDR3 runs from the conserved cysteine through the conserved F or W. The order of the fields is clone size, J gene, D gene, V gene, CDR3 DNA, CDR3 protein. A D gene is named only where the DNA matches it firmly. Some rows mark clone size as missing; the rest say once, few, many or name a class of expanded clone.

- TRBJ2-1 TRBD2 TRBV6-5 TGTGCCAGCAGGGCTCCGGGGCGGGGGTACAATGAGCAGTTCTTC CASRAPGRGYNEQFF
- TRBJ1-4 - TRBV5-1 TGCGCCAGCAGTTCTGGAGACAGGAATAATGAAAAACTGTTTTTT CASSSGDRNNEKLFF
few TRBJ2-2 TRBD1 TRBV5-1 TGCGCCAGCAGATTTCGACAGGGGACCGGGGAGCTGTTTTTT CASRFRQGTGELFF
- TRBJ2-3 TRBD2 TRBV27 TGTGCCAGCAGTGTAGCGGGAGAGTCAACAGATACGCAGTATTTT CASSVAGESTDTQYF
- TRBJ2-1 - TRBV7-9 TGTGCCAGCAGCTCACAGGGTATCGACAATGAGCAGTTCTTC CASSSQGIDNEQFF
- TRBJ1-6 - TRBV4-3 TGCGCCAGCAGCCAAGATCGTAATTCACCCCTCCACTTT CASSQDRNSPLHF
- TRBJ1-5 - TRBV7-9 TGTGCCAGCAGCCTAGGGAGGGGGGGGCCTGGCAATCAGCCCCAGCATTTT CASSLGRGGPGNQPQHF
- TRBJ2-3 - TRBV9 TGTGCCAGCAGCGTAGACTCACGCACAGATACGCAGTATTTT CASSVDSRTDTQYF
- TRBJ2-1 TRBD2 TRBV5-6 TGTGCCAGCAGCTTGGATAGCGGGAGCCCACAGCCGTTCTTC CASSLDSGSPQPFF
- TRBJ2-1 TRBD2 TRBV4-3 TGCGCCAGCAGCCAAGATGGACTAGCGGGAGGGTTTAATGAGCAGTTCTTC CASSQDGLAGGFNEQFF
- TRBJ2-1 TRBD2 TRBV3-1/TRBV3-2 TGTGCCAGCAGCCCCCTAGCGGGAGAGCCAAATGAGCAGTTCTTC CASSPLAGEPNEQFF
- TRBJ2-7 TRBD2 TRBV28 TGTGCCAGCAGCCTAGGGACTAGCGGTACGTACTACGAGCAGTACTTC CASSLGTSGTYYEQYF
few TRBJ1-3 - TRBV9 TGTGCCAGCAGTGCAGCGGATTCTGGAAACACCATATATTTT CASSAADSGNTIYF
- TRBJ1-1 - TRBV25-1 TGTGCCAGCAGTGATTTGAGGGCTGAAGCTTTCTTT CASSDLRAEAFF
- TRBJ2-7 - TRBV7-2 TGTGCCAGCAGCTCGACTGGGGCGGCGCAGTACTTC CASSSTGAAQYF
few TRBJ2-5 - TRBV10-1 TGCGCCAGCAGCGCCTTCGGGGTTGGCGAGACCCAGTACTTC CASSAFGVGETQYF
- TRBJ2-1 TRBD2 TRBV24-1 TGTGCCACCAGTGATTTGGTTACTAGCGGACGGAATGAGCAGTTCTTC CATSDLVTSGRNEQFF
- TRBJ1-3 - TRBV3-1/TRBV3-2 TGTGCCAGCAGCCGGACAGGAAACACCATATATTTT CASSRTGNTIYF
- TRBJ1-5 TRBD1 TRBV6-6 TGTGCCAGCAGTCTCCGGACAGGGGGCAATAGCAATCAGCCCCAGCATTTT CASSLRTGGNSNQPQHF
once TRBJ2-2 TRBD2 TRBV6-2/TRBV6-3 TGTGCCAGCAGTTACTCGACTAGCGGGAGGGCCGCGAACACCGGGGAGCTGTTTTTT CASSYSTSGRAANTGELFF
- TRBJ1-5 TRBD1 TRBV9 TGTGCCAGCAGCCCAGGGGGACAGGGCCATCAGCCCCAGCATTTT CASSPGGQGHQPQHF
- TRBJ2-7 - TRBV29-1 TGCAGCGTTGAAGCGGGAGCGACCTCCTACGAGCAGTACTTC CSVEAGATSYEQYF
- TRBJ2-7 - TRBV30 TGTGCCTGGAGGCGGGCCTACGAGCAGTACTTC CAWRRAYEQYF
- TRBJ2-5 TRBD1 TRBV7-8 TGTGCCAGCAGCTTAGAGGACAGGGGGCGCGAGACCCAGTACTTC CASSLEDRGRETQYF
- TRBJ1-2 TRBD1 TRBV4-3 TGCGCCAGCAGCCAAGGACAGGGGGCACTCTATGGCTACACCTTC CASSQGQGALYGYTF
- TRBJ1-1 - TRBV6-1 TGTGCCAGCGCCCGGGTTGGCACTGAAGCTTTCTTT CASARVGTEAFF
- TRBJ1-1 TRBD1 TRBV4-3 TGCGCCAGCAGCGAAGGAACTCAGGGGGGATCTGAAGCTTTCTTT CASSEGTQGGSEAFF
few TRBJ2-5 TRBD1 TRBV7-9 TGTGCCAGCAGCACCTTTTGGACAGGAGTGCAAGAGACCCAGTACTTC CASSTFWTGVQETQYF
- TRBJ2-7 - TRBV19 TGTGCCAGTACGGACACAAACTACGAGCAGTACTTC CASTDTNYEQYF
- TRBJ2-3 TRBD2 TRBV5-4 TGTGCCAGCAGCCGGACTAGCGGGGGTGGTGCAGATACGCAGTATTTT CASSRTSGGGADTQYF
few TRBJ1-1 - TRBV5-4 TGTGCCAGCAGCTATAGTAGGGGCACTGAAGCTTTCTTT CASSYSRGTEAFF
- TRBJ2-3 TRBD1 TRBV3-1/TRBV3-2 TGTGCCAGCAGCCAAGGGACAGGGGAGGCAGATACGCAGTATTTT CASSQGTGEADTQYF
- TRBJ2-7 TRBD1 TRBV28 TGTGCCAGCAGGACAGGGGGATACGAGCAGTACTTC CASRTGGYEQYF
- TRBJ2-3 TRBD1 TRBV19 TGTGCCAGTAGTATATTGGGGGACAGGGCCACAGATACGCAGTATTTT CASSILGDRATDTQYF
- TRBJ2-3 - TRBV5-4 TGTGCCAGCAGCTCCCGTTCAGATACGCAGTATTTT CASSSRSDTQYF
- TRBJ1-4 TRBD1 TRBV18 TGTGCCAGCTCCGGGACAGCTAATGAAAAACTGTTTTTT CASSGTANEKLFF
- TRBJ2-6 - TRBV6-4 TGTGCCAGCAGTGAAGGAAGGGGGTCTGGGGCCAACGTCCTGACTTTC CASSEGRGSGANVLTF
- TRBJ2-3 TRBD2 TRBV5-4 TGTGCCAGCAGCTTCAGCGGGAGGGTGGATACGCAGTATTTT CASSFSGRVDTQYF
- TRBJ2-3 - TRBV6-4 TGTGCCAGCAGCGCGGCCCCCACAGATACGCAGTATTTT CASSAAPTDTQYF
- TRBJ1-3 - TRBV10-3 TGTGCCATCAGCCCCCCGTCAGGCTCTGGAAACACCATATATTTT CAISPPSGSGNTIYF
- TRBJ2-7 TRBD1 TRBV29-1 TGCAGCGTTGAAATGAGAGACAGGGCCCACGAGCAGTACTTC CSVEMRDRAHEQYF